The 17 T cell receptor beta chains reported below all come from one sample, sequenced in a study of neurological immune-mediated disorders. A single record per CDR3 protein comes from TCRdb applying MiXCR to the 5' RACE reads. The sample consists of 100,000 or so distinct CDR3 sequences, 3.5% of them appearing once. Input material: PBMCs. All receptors derive from a woman aged 18-35 years with multiple sclerosis.

This clonotype appeared many times. The J gene is TRBJ2-7, the V gene TRBV20-1; maybe TRBD1 (5 bases). Germline-derived CDR1 and CDR2 are DFQATT and SNEGSKA (reference sequence). The CDR3 length is 14 residues. V dropped 3 bases and J dropped 3 bases, with 15 bases sitting between them. Here the CDR3 reads CSARVERQGYEQYF. CDR3 sequence (DNA): TGCAGTGCTAGGGTCGAGAGGCAGGGCTACGAGCAGTACTTC.

Many counts were recorded for this clonotype. CDR3 region: CASSFSSQGDFYNEQFF. The CDR3 DNA follows: TGTGCCAGCAGTTTTTCGTCCCAGGGAGATTTCTACAATGAGCAGTTCTTC. The chain joins TRBV28 to TRBJ2-1; D may correspond to TRBD1 or TRBD2 (5 bases each). V lost 3 bases to trimming and J lost 3 bases, with 18 bases between them. The CDR3 loop spans 17 amino acids. Germline V gene sequence: CDR1 MDHEN, CDR2 SYDVKM. The whole variable domain, filled in from reference TRBV28 and TRBJ2-1, reads DVKVTQSSRYLVKRTGEKVFLECVQDMDHENMFWYRQDPGLGLRLIYFSYDVKMKEKGDIPEGYSVSREKKERFSLILESASTNQTSMYLCASSFSSQGDFYNEQFFGPGTRLTVL.

This clonotype occurred many times. The chain has TRBV12-3 or TRBV12-4 and TRBJ2-5; TRBD1 matches 10 bases. The CDR3 covers 16 residues. Trimming took 1 base from V and 5 from J; bases not matched to a gene: 7. CDR3 DNA: TGTGCCAGCAGTTTAGGAGGGACAGGGGATGTGGAGACCCAGTACTTC. This gives the protein CASSLGGTGDVETQYF.

The sample holds many counts of this clonotype. The chain has TRBV7-2 and TRBJ2-7; D is possibly TRBD1 (6 bases). The V end lost 5 bases, the J end lost 4 bases, and 9 bases lay between the germline ends. The CDR3 is made up of 12 amino acids. Germline V gene sequence: CDR1 SGHTA, CDR2 FQGNSA. CDR3 DNA: TGTGCCAGCAGCCCTACAGGGTACGAGCAGTACTTC. Protein product: CASSPTGYEQYF.

Regarding this clonotype: It may be a read error: a sequence one base away is much more abundant. The chain combines TRBV6-6 with TRBJ2-5; D call uncertain. V was trimmed by 0 bases and J by 1 base, leaving 6 bases between them. Germline CDR1 MNHNY, CDR2 SVGAGI (reference sequence). The CDR3 totals 14 residues. The CDR3 bases are TGTGCCAGCAGTTACTCCTGGGTCCAAGAGACCCAGTACTTC. Translated: CASSYSWVQETQYF.

In this sample, this clonotype turned up many times. The J gene is TRBJ2-3, the V gene TRBV6-6, with TRBD1 matching over 9 bases. The CDR3 sequence is 16 residues long. Losses at the gene ends were 6 bases for V and 1 base for J; bases not matched to a gene: 8. Per the germline V gene, CDR1 is MNHNY and CDR2 is SVGAGI (reference sequence). The DNA for the CDR3 is TGTGCCAGCAGCCTGGGACAGGGAAGGCGCACAGATACGCAGTATTTT. Amino acid sequence: CASSLGQGRRTDTQYF.

This clonotype was detected many times. The chain has TRBV6-1 and TRBJ2-1; 7 positions agree with TRBD2. Germline V gene lookup returns CDR1 MNHNS and CDR2 SASEGT. The CDR3 extends over 14 amino acids. V lost 3 bases to trimming and J lost 6 bases; unmatched junction nucleotides: 5. CDR3 amino acids: CASSDPAGSNEQFF. The DNA of the CDR3 is TGTGCCAGCAGTGACCCAGCGGGGTCCAATGAGCAGTTCTTC.

This clonotype appeared many times. The chain is built from TRBV11-2 and TRBJ2-7, with D uncertain. Germline V gives CDR1 SGHAT, CDR2 FQNNGV. V gave up 5 bases and J gave up 2 bases, with 10 bases separating them. This CDR3 has 13 residues. The CDR3: CASSPTRTYEQYF. As DNA, the CDR3 is TGTGCCAGCAGCCCAACACGGACCTACGAGCAGTACTTC.

This clonotype showed up many times. The J gene is TRBJ2-3, the V gene TRBV6-1; a possible D gene is TRBD1 (5 bases). The CDR3 has 13 amino acids. Trimming took 8 bases from V and 10 from J, leaving 19 bases between them. The germline CDR1 and CDR2 sequences are MNHNS and SASEGT. The chain's CDR3 is CASLDSTLNPQYF. CDR3 coding DNA: TGTGCCAGCTTAGACAGCACCCTCAACCCGCAGTATTTT.

This clonotype was seen many times. The rearrangement links TRBV18 to TRBJ2-1; 8 bases line up with TRBD2. Germline assignment: CDR1 KGHSH and CDR2 LQKENI. The CDR3 totals 16 residues. The trim removed 3 bases at V and 3 bases at J, leaving 7 bases unmatched. The chain's CDR3 is CASSPPAGGDYNEQFF. CDR3 nucleotide sequence: TGTGCCAGCTCACCCCCCGCCGGGGGGGACTACAATGAGCAGTTCTTC.

This clonotype occurred many times. V usage is TRBV5-1 and J usage is TRBJ1-1; 7 positions agree with TRBD1. The CDR3 contains 15 residues. Germline CDR1 and CDR2: SGHRS and YFSETQ. The ends lost 0 bases at V and 7 bases at J; junction bases unmatched: 9. CDR3: CASSLETGFTGEAFF. The CDR3 DNA follows: TGCGCCAGCAGCTTGGAGACAGGGTTTACCGGTGAAGCTTTCTTT.

This clonotype showed up many times. The chain has TRBV5-1 and TRBJ1-2, with 11 bases matching TRBD1. The CDR3 length is 15 residues. Germline values: CDR1 SGHRS, CDR2 YFSETQ. J was trimmed by 6 bases and V by 2 bases; bases with no gene match: 6. The DNA for the CDR3 is TGCGCCAGCAGCTTCCCGGGACAGGGGGAGAATGGCTACACCTTC. It translates to CASSFPGQGENGYTF.

This clonotype came up many times. The chain joins TRBV6-1 to TRBJ1-4; D is possibly TRBD1 (6 bases). The CDR3 spans 14 residues. Between the trimmed V and J ends, which lost 6 bases and 6 bases, there was a span of 14 bases. Germline V gene data show CDR1 as MNHNS and CDR2 as SASEGT. The CDR3 sequence: CASRAGVHHEKLFF. Written as DNA, the CDR3 is TGTGCCAGCAGGGCAGGGGTTCATCATGAAAAACTGTTTTTT.

This clonotype was counted ten times or more. The V and J genes are TRBV6-6 and TRBJ2-1; 12 bases match TRBD2. The germline V gene has CDR1 MNHNY and CDR2 SVGAGI (reference sequence). There are 15 residues in the CDR3. With 5 bases clipped from V and 6 bases from J, the junction kept 5 bases outside the gene matches. The CDR3 loop reads CASSPTSGRVNEQFF. DNA for the CDR3: TGTGCCAGCAGTCCGACTAGCGGGAGAGTCAATGAGCAGTTCTTC.

This clonotype was picked up many times. The CDR3 does not close with the conserved phenylalanine or tryptophan, likely indicating a read error. The DNA is left out, because the CDR3 cannot be placed on it with certainty; the CDR3 is given as TCRdb lists it. The rearrangement links TRBV20-1 to TRBJ1-2. Looked up from germline, CDR1 is DFQATT and CDR2 is SNEGSKA (reference sequence). The CDR3 is 10 amino acids in total, end residues counted. The CDR3 sequence: CSARATGPTA.

At least ten counts were recorded for this clonotype. V usage is TRBV5-1 and J usage is TRBJ2-1; 7 bases are shared with TRBD2. Looked up from germline, CDR1 is SGHRS and CDR2 is YFSETQ. The CDR3 is made up of 14 amino acids. Trimming at V came to 4 bases and at J to 8 bases, leaving 9 bases not matched to a gene. This chain's CDR3 is CASSPPGLPHEQFF. CDR3 in DNA: TGCGCCAGCAGCCCTCCGGGACTACCGCATGAGCAGTTCTTC.

Many counts were recorded for this clonotype. V usage is TRBV7-8 and J usage is TRBJ1-3, with 12 nucleotides matching TRBD1. CDR3 length: 16 residues. V shed 3 bases, J shed 8 bases, and the junction held 8 bases outside the gene matches. Looked up from germline, CDR1 is SGHVS and CDR2 is FQNEAQ. The CDR3 DNA is TGTGCCAGCAGCTTGGGGTGGGGACAGGGGGCCTACACCATATATTTT. This encodes CASSLGWGQGAYTIYF.